The subject of this entry is one T cell receptor beta chain. It lacks a known antigen. Base qualities are not provided; no much larger clone lies one nucleotide away. The sample belongs to a study of T-cell reconstitution after alpha-beta-depleted transplantation in children (dated by TCRdb to about 2016). Some background on the complete study: Using TCR repertoire profiling, the study quantitatively followed how T-cell immune reconstitution unfolded in children after TCRalphabeta/CD19-depleted allogeneic hematopoietic cell transplantation. General findings and caveats noted by the study authors: Apparently early alphabetaT-cell count recovery about two months after transplant reportedly relied on only several hundred rapidly expanded clones derived from non-depleted graft cells. In some patients, the high TCRbeta diversity seen at day 60 was put down to recipient T cells and intrathymic progenitors that had survived conditioning. The frequencies of hyperexpanded clones fell over the following months, and after one year, T-cell counts and TCRbeta diversity were mostly attributed to newly produced T cells.

Sample treatment or condition, as interpreted from the label and publication: allogeneic hematopoietic cell transplantation with graft depleted of TCRalphabeta T cells and CD19 B cells. The children who served as transplant recipients had been given grafts of TCRalphabeta/CD19-depleted allogeneic hematopoietic cells. The library was generated by PCR. This sample was sequenced with an Illumina HiSeq 2500. TCR library preparation used molecular barcoding, with unique molecular identifiers applied to normalize quantification of the TCRbeta repertoire. The public reads were reprocessed in TCRdb via fastp at Q25 and MiXCR, keeping in-frame beta chains. Rows are unified per CDR3 protein, each entry keeping the most common DNA and genes. The sample data list 610,000 or so distinct CDR3 sequences, and 27% of these were observed just once. Clones ranked in the top ten supply under 45% of the sample. The CDR1 and CDR2 encoded by the germline V gene are SGHRS and YFSETQ. The CDR3 starts with the cysteine, ends with the phenylalanine, and has 14 residues. Only the CDR3 part of the read is kept: 42 bases, read in frame from the first base. Trimming takes 3 bases off V and 0 bases off J; junction bases not matched to a gene: 3.

Source: PBMCs, taken before TCRalphabeta/CD19-depleted stem cell transplant. The clonotype was recovered from a boy younger than two with Wiskott-Aldrich syndrome, due to receive a stem cell transplant. The chain joins TRBV5-1 to TRBJ2-7, and 7 bases in between align with TRBD1. For the CDR3, the sequence is CASSSGQISYEQYF. The DNA sequence reads TGCGCCAGCAGCTCGGGACAGATCTCCTACGAGCAGTACTTC.